This TCR beta chain was found in a study of blood T cells in healthy people across ages. A single count supports this clonotype. Germline assignment: CDR1 MNHEY and CDR2 SMNVEV (reference sequence). This CDR3 has 15 residues. V was pared by 6 bases and J by 5 bases, with 9 bases of the junction left unmatched. A sample-barcoded 5' primer and a J-beta primer mix were used in a second PCR of about 7 to 11 cycles. TCRdb re-derived calls from the 5' RACE reads in MiXCR, one entry per CDR3 protein. The sample lists nearly 1 million distinct CDR3 sequences; roughly 51% were seen once. The sample providers were healthy Caucasian people from Russia, aged roughly 6 to 95.

The clonotype comes from an older woman in good health. The V gene is TRBV27, the J gene TRBJ2-2; 7 nucleotides align to TRBD2. The sample was blood. Written as DNA, the CDR3 is TGTGCCAGCAGGGGATCTAGCGGAGGGACCGGGGAGCTGTTTTTT. It encodes CASRGSSGGTGELFF.